Listed below are T cell receptor beta chains from one sample, sequenced in a study of blood T cell repertoires in COVID-19. Repertoires were generated with immunoSEQ multiplex PCR, while TCRdb's copy carries only in-frame clones and drops some. The table records 190,000 or so clones, around 79% of them present only once. The specimen sequenced was peripheral blood. The source of these receptors is a man aged 50 to 59 who had recovered from COVID-19. The CDR3 runs from the conserved cysteine through the conserved F or W.

v_gene	j_gene	CDR3aa
TRBV4-1	TRBJ1-4	CASSQVRQGDEKLFF
TRBV7-9	TRBJ1-3	CASSLGQGSSGNTIYF
TRBV4-1	TRBJ2-1	CASSQDYTRLDEQFF
TRBV5-6	TRBJ2-5	CASSLPTGQETQYF
TRBV4-3	TRBJ1-4	CASSQVMGGLDEKLFF
TRBV5-4	TRBJ2-2	CASSLVPRENTGELFF
TRBV5-1	TRBJ2-5	CASSFQRAKQETQYF
TRBV5-1	TRBJ2-3	CASSLEGGTDTQYF
TRBV19	TRBJ2-4	CASSITHIQYF
TRBV6-4	TRBJ1-2	CASSAELTGGAGYTF
TRBV7-9	TRBJ2-7	CASSSNDRWSYEQYF
TRBV19	TRBJ2-3	CASSIRSYTGSHPQSTDTQYF
TRBV10-3	TRBJ1-2	CAISTRGGGSNYGYTF
TRBV18	TRBJ1-1	CASSPGTGSFF
TRBV19	TRBJ2-7	CASSQQGAIPEYEQYF
TRBV9	TRBJ2-2	CASSASGGGELFF
TRBV28	TRBJ2-1	CASREVGLAGVREQFF
TRBV5-1	TRBJ1-4	CASSLSQSVAEKLFF
TRBV4-2	TRBJ2-5	CASSHLAGTQETQYF
TRBV5-6	TRBJ1-2	CASSLRRGLNYGYTF
TRBV11-2	TRBJ2-1	CASSLDPPGTGNEQFF
TRBV7-9	TRBJ1-2	CASSLIEGGYTF
TRBV19	TRBJ1-4	CATRKDRGNEKLFF
TRBV5-1	TRBJ1-6	CASSLGQENYNSPLHF
TRBV10-2	TRBJ1-4	CASSPLQGVNEKLFF
TRBV27	TRBJ2-5	CASYPTGLLRGETQYF
TRBV6-5	TRBJ1-1	CASSYSTGDTEAFF
TRBV7-8	TRBJ1-5	CASSLIGTAYNQPQHF
TRBV5-8	TRBJ1-1	CASSLRAGGYGTEAFF
TRBV25-1	TRBJ1-1	CASSDSTGLNTEAFF
TRBV6-5	TRBJ1-5	CASSDRGAQPQHF
TRBV15	TRBJ2-1	CATRFGQYNEQFF
TRBV27	TRBJ2-2	CASRTPLGAGELFF
TRBV11-2	TRBJ2-1	CASSSTDSLKNEQFF
TRBV28	TRBJ1-1	CASSLLGTGETEAFF
TRBV3-1/TRBV3-2	TRBJ1-6	CASSQKTGYYNSPLHF
TRBV3-1/TRBV3-2	TRBJ2-7	CASSQLGGAYEQYF
TRBV7-7	TRBJ2-1	CASSLGTSRAGSYNEQFF
TRBV6-2/TRBV6-3	TRBJ2-3	CASSYWGLPGDTQYF
TRBV4-2	TRBJ2-7	CASSSRGSGRTRIYEQYF
TRBV19	TRBJ1-1	CASSYSGDTEAFF
TRBV5-5	TRBJ1-2	CASSWDSSQGGYTF
TRBV10-1	TRBJ1-1	CASSPGQKNTEAFF
TRBV5-4	TRBJ2-1	CASTKRGSYNEQFF
TRBV10-3	TRBJ2-3	CAISTSGFTDTQYF
TRBV14	TRBJ2-7	CASSQDRGFPYEQYF
TRBV7-9	TRBJ1-4	CASSGWSDEKLFF
TRBV7-9	TRBJ2-7	CASSEFRGEQYF
TRBV5-1	TRBJ2-1	CASRRTVGGQTYNEQFF
TRBV28	TRBJ1-5	CASTTGTQNQPQHF